This passage covers 8 T cell receptor beta chains from one sample sequenced in a study of T cell responses to AZD1222 COVID-19 vaccine. Method: immunoSEQ multiplex PCR; TCRdb's copy keeps in-frame clones and lacks some. The data contain under 200,000 clones, 90% of them singletons. The sample here was peripheral blood, taken on day 0 of AZD1222 vaccination. The receptors come from an adult in good health.

This chain links TRBV2 with TRBJ2-2; D is unclear. The germline V gene encodes CDR1 SNHLY and CDR2 FYNNEI. CDR3 length: 16 residues. V gave up 3 bases and J gave up 1 base, with 12 bases separating them. The CDR3 spells CASSDPASRNTGELFF. The DNA for the CDR3 is TGTGCCAGCAGTGACCCGGCCAGCCGGAACACCGGGGAGCTGTTTTTT.

The V gene is TRBV5-1, the J gene TRBJ2-1, with TRBD1 as a possible D gene (5 bases). The CDR3 is made up of 14 amino acids. Germline CDR1 SGHRS, CDR2 YFSETQ. Trimming took 4 bases from V and 3 from J, leaving 11 bases between them. DNA of the CDR3: TGCGCCAGCAGCCCCAATCAGGGCTACAATGAGCAGTTCTTC. Translated, it gives CASSPNQGYNEQFF.

The sample holds one count of this clone. V gene TRBV7-9 combines with J gene TRBJ2-1; weak D call: TRBD2 (6 bases). CDR1 SEHNR and CDR2 FQNEAQ come from the germline V gene (reference sequence). The V end lost 7 bases, the J end lost 4 bases, and 11 bases lay between the germline ends. This CDR3 region has 13 residues. CDR3 amino acids: CASTLGLYNEQFF. CDR3 DNA sequence: TGTGCCAGCACCCTGGGACTGTACAATGAGCAGTTCTTC.

J is TRBJ2-6 and V is TRBV5-4; 8 nucleotides align to TRBD1. Germline-derived CDR1 and CDR2 are SGHNT and YYREEE (reference sequence). CDR3 size: 20 residues. After removal of 0 bases from V and 0 bases from J, the junction contained 11 bases not matched to a gene. CDR3 coding DNA: TGTGCCAGCAGCTTGGGCCTGCCGGGACAGGAATACTCTGGGGCCAACGTCCTGACTTTC. It codes for CASSLGLPGQEYSGANVLTF.

The gene calls are TRBV28 and TRBJ1-2, with D maybe TRBD1 (5 bases). CDR3 length: 14 residues. Germline values: CDR1 MDHEN, CDR2 SYDVKM. V was trimmed by 2 bases and J by 4 bases, leaving 11 bases between them. DNA of the CDR3: TGTGCCAGCAGTTTAAGGGGCAGTGGCTATGGCTACACCTTC. As protein: CASSLRGSGYGYTF.

The chain uses TRBV9 and TRBJ1-1; no clear D. The CDR3 consists of 14 residues. CDR1 and CDR2 (germline): SGDLS, YYNGEE. Trimming pared 3 bases from V and 1 base from J, leaving 10 bases between. CDR3 loop: CASSGQAENTEAFF. The CDR3 nucleotides are TGTGCCAGCAGCGGCCAAGCAGAGAACACTGAAGCTTTCTTT.

The chain joins TRBV6-5 to TRBJ1-5; 7 bases fit TRBD1. This CDR3 spans 15 amino acids. Trimming took 2 bases from V and 8 from J; bases not matched to a gene: 9. The germline V gene encodes CDR1 MNHEY and CDR2 SVGAGI. The CDR3 DNA reads as TGTGCCAGCAGTTACAGTGCAGGGGGTCTAGAGCCCCAGCATTTT. Residues: CASSYSAGGLEPQHF.

The rearrangement links TRBV10-1 to TRBJ1-6; D gene ambiguous. The V and J ends lost 8 bases and 5 bases respectively, with 10 bases between them. Germline-derived CDR1 and CDR2 are WNHNN and SYGVQD (reference sequence). The CDR3 is made up of 13 amino acids. For the CDR3, the DNA is TGCGCCAGCCAGGCAACGGATAATTCACCCCTCCACTTT. Translating it yields CASQATDNSPLHF.